This passage covers 7 T cell receptor beta chains from one sample sequenced in a study of T-cell memory formation after mild COVID-19. TCRdb reprocessed the 5' RACE reads with MiXCR, giving one entry per CDR3 protein. The sample has around 110,000 distinct CDR3 sequences, 14% seen once; the top ten hold around two fifths. Sequencing input: PBMCs or a T cell subset sorted from them (not recorded which). The receptor source for this set is a man younger than 35 who had mild COVID-19 (a few samples of this study predate the infection). Cell type and time point are not known.

This clonotype was observed at least ten times. The chain joins TRBV7-9 to TRBJ1-5; D unclear. This CDR3 has 12 residues. Germline CDR1 SEHNR, CDR2 FQNEAQ (reference sequence). Trimming removed 1 base at V and 5 bases at J, with 3 bases between. CDR3 residues: CASSLGDQPQHF. CDR3 in DNA: TGTGCCAGCAGCTTAGGGGATCAGCCCCAGCATTTT.

There are a few counts of this clonotype. This chain joins TRBV29-1 and TRBJ1-2; D may be TRBD1 (5 bases). The V and J ends lost 5 bases and 4 bases respectively, with 14 bases between them. CDR1 and CDR2 from the germline V gene are SQVTM and ANQGSEA. The CDR3 runs to 13 residues. DNA for the CDR3: TGCAGCGTTCCCCCTCCCACAGGCTATGGCTACACCTTC. Translation: CSVPPPTGYGYTF.

Turning to this clonotype: A much more abundant neighbour one base away suggests this may be a read error. The CDR3 DNA sequence: TGTGCCAGCGGTTTATTAGCCAGGAGCTCCTACGAGCAGTACTTC. Its translation is CASGLLARSSYEQYF. V gene TRBV27 combines with J gene TRBJ2-7, with unresolved D. Germline V gene sequence: CDR1 MNHEY, CDR2 SMNVEV (reference sequence). The CDR3 is 15 amino acids.

This clonotype was counted between two and nine times. The rearrangement joins TRBV12-3 or TRBV12-4 to TRBJ1-5; 10 bases fit TRBD1. V shed 5 bases, J shed 6 bases, and the junction held 10 bases outside the gene matches. This CDR3 region has 16 residues. CDR3 region: CASSQRDRGGAQPQHF. The CDR3 DNA follows: TGTGCCAGCAGTCAAAGGGACAGGGGTGGGGCTCAGCCCCAGCATTTT.

This clonotype was counted many times. V is TRBV18 and J is TRBJ1-2; D gene uncertain. V shed 0 bases and J shed 2 bases, with 4 bases lying between them. Germline V gene sequence: CDR1 KGHSH, CDR2 LQKENI. The CDR3 contains 13 residues. This chain's CDR3 is CASSPPQNYGYTF. The CDR3 DNA sequence: TGTGCCAGCTCACCACCCCAGAACTATGGCTACACCTTC.

The V gene is TRBV9, the J gene TRBJ1-1, with D uncertain. The germline gives CDR1 SGDLS, CDR2 YYNGEE. The CDR3 length is 15 residues. V was clipped by 0 bases and J by 5 bases, with 14 bases between them. CDR3 sequence (DNA): TGTGCCAGCAGCGTAGGGTCAGGATCGGGTACTGAAGCTTTCTTT. This sequence encodes CASSVGSGSGTEAFF.

This chain joins TRBV2 and TRBJ1-1, with D tentatively TRBD1 (6 bases). From germline, CDR1 is SNHLY and CDR2 FYNNEI. The CDR3 has 16 residues. Trimming cost V 4 bases and J 0 bases, with 15 bases left between them. The CDR3 region has the DNA TGTGCCAGCAGTGGTGGGGGGCAGGGAGTGAACACTGAAGCTTTCTTT. Translated, it gives CASSGGGQGVNTEAFF.